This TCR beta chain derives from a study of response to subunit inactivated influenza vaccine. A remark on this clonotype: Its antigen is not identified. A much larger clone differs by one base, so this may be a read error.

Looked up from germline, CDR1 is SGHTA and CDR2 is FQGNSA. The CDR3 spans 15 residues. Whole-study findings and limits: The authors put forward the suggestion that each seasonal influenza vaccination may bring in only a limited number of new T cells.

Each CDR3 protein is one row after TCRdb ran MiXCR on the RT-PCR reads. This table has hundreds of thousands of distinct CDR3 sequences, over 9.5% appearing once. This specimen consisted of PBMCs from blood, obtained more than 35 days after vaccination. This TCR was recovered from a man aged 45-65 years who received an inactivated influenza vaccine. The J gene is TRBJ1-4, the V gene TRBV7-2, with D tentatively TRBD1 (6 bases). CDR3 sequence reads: CPSSRQGTTNEKLFF. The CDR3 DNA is TGTCCCAGCAGCCGGCAGGGGACAACTAATGAAAAACTGTTTTTT. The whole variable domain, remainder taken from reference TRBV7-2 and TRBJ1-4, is GAGVSQSPSNKVTEKGKDVELRCDPISGHTALYWYRQSLGQGLEFLIYFQGNSAPDKSGLPSDRFSAERTGGSVSTLTIQRTQQEDSAVYLCPSSRQGTTNEKLFFGSGTQLSVL.